This T cell receptor beta chain was observed in a study of graft-versus-host responses after intestinal transplantation. Overall study: All recipients got anti-thymocyte globulin induction, then tacrolimus and steroids for about 3 years. Study findings and constraints: GvH clones were identified in recipient marrow, with some first appearing in ileum or blood. Declines in HvG clones occurring early post-transplant were associated with peak circulating GvH clone levels.

Clones were sequenced by immunoSEQ multiplex PCR, and TCRdb holds only the in-frame ones, with some missing. The sample yields approximately 97,000 clones, around 93% seen once. From germline, CDR1 is MGHRA and CDR2 YSYEKL. The CDR3 is 14 residues long. The J segment lost 10 bases and the V segment lost 2 bases, leaving 3 bases of the junction unmatched. Comment on this clone: Its target is unknown.

The clonotype originates from a human donor who was the organ donor for an intestinal transplant. The sequencing used unstimulated CD8+ T cells sorted from spleen or lymph node cells, collected before transplant. The chain carries TRBV4-1 and TRBJ2-1, with 12 bases identical to TRBD2. The CDR3 DNA is TGCGCCAGCAGCCAAACGGGACTAGCGGGCGAGCAGTTCTTC. It encodes CASSQTGLAGEQFF.